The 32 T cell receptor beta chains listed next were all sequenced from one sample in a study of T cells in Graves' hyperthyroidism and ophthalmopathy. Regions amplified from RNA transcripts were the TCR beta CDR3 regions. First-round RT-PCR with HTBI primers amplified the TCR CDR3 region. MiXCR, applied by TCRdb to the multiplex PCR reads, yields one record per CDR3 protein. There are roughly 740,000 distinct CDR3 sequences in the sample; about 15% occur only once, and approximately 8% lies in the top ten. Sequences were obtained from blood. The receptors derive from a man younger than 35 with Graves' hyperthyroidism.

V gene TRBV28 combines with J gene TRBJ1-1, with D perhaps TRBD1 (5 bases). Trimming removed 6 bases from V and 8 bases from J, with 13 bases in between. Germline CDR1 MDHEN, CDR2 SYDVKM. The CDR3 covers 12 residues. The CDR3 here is CASSLYRPEAFF. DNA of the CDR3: TGTGCCAGCAGCCTCTACAGGCCCGAAGCTTTCTTT.

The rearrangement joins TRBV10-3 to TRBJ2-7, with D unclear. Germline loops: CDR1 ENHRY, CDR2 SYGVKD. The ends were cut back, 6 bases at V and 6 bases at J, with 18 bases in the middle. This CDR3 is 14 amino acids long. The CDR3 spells CAIRVTGPRTEQYF. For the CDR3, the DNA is TGTGCCATCAGGGTTACGGGCCCTCGGACCGAGCAGTACTTC.

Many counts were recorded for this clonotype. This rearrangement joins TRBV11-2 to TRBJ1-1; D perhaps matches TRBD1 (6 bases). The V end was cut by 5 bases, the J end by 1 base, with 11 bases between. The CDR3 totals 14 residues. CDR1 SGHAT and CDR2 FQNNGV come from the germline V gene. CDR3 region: CASSRDMTNTEAFF. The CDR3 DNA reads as TGTGCCAGCAGCCGGGACATGACGAACACTGAAGCTTTCTTT. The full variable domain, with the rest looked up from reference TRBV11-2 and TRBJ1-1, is EAGVAQSPRYKIIEKRQSVAFWCNPISGHATLYWYQQILGQGPKLLIQFQNNGVVDDSQLPKDRFSAERLKGVDSTLKIQPAKLEDSAVYLCASSRDMTNTEAFFGQGTRLTVV.

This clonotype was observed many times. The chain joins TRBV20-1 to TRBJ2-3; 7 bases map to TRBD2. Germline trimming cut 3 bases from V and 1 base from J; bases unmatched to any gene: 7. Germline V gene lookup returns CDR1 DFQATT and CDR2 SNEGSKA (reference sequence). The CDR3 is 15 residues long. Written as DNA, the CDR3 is TGCAGTGCTAGCTTTCGTCTAGCGGGCACAGATACGCAGTATTTT. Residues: CSASFRLAGTDTQYF.

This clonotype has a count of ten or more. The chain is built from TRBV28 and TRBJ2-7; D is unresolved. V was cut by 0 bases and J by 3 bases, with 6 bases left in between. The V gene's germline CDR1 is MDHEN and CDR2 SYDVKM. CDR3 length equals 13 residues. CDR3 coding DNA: TGTGCCAGCAGTTTATGGACCCTCTACGAGCAGTACTTC. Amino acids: CASSLWTLYEQYF.

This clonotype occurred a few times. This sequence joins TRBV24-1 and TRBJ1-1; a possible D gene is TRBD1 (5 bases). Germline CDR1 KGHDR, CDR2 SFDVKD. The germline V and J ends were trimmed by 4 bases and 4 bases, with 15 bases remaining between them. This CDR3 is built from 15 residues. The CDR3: CATSDPRRGSTEAFF. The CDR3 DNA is TGTGCCACCAGTGACCCCCGTCGGGGCTCCACTGAAGCTTTCTTT.

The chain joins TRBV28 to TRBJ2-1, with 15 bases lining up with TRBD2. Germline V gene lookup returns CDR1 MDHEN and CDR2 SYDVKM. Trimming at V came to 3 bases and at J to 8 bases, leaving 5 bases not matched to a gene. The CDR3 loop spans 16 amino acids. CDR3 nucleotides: TGTGCCAGCAGTTTTCCGGGACTAGCGGGAGGCCATGAGCAGTTCTTC. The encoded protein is CASSFPGLAGGHEQFF.

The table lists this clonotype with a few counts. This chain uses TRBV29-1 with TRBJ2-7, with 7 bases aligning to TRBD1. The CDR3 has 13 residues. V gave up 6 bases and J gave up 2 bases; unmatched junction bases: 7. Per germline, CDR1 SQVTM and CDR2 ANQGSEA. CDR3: CSVRGQTPYEQYF. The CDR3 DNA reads TGCAGCGTACGGGGACAGACGCCCTACGAGCAGTACTTC.

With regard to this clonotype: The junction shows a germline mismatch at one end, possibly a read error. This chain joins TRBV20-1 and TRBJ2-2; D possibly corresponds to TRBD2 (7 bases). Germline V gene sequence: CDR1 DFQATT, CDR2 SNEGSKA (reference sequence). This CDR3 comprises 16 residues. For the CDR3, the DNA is TGCAGTGCAAGAGGGGGGAGGGCCGGTAACACCGGGGAGCTGTTTTTT. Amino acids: CSARGGRAGNTGELFF.

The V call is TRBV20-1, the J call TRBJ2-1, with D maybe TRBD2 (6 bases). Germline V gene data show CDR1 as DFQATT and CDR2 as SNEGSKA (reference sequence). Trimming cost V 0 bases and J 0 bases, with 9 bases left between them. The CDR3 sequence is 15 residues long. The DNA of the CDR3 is TGCAGTGCTAGAGACGGGAGAACCTCCTACAATGAGCAGTTCTTC. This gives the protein CSARDGRTSYNEQFF.

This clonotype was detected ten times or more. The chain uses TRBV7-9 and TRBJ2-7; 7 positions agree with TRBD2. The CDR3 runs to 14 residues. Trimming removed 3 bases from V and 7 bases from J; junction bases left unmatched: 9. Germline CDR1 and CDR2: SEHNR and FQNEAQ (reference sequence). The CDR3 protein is CASSLRREYGEQYF. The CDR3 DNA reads TGTGCCAGCAGCTTGAGGCGGGAGTATGGGGAGCAGTACTTC.

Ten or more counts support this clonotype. The DNA of the CDR3 is TGTGCCAGCAGTTCTCCAGGGGGCGGGCAGACCCAGTACTTC. This gives the protein CASSSPGGGQTQYF. The V and J genes are TRBV28 and TRBJ2-5; 8 bases align to TRBD1. Trimming removed 4 bases from V and 6 bases from J; junction bases left unmatched: 7. CDR1 is MDHEN and CDR2 is SYDVKM in the germline V gene. The CDR3 extends over 14 amino acids. The full variable domain, completed using reference TRBV28 and TRBJ2-5, is DVKVTQSSRYLVKRTGEKVFLECVQDMDHENMFWYRQDPGLGLRLIYFSYDVKMKEKGDIPEGYSVSREKKERFSLILESASTNQTSMYLCASSSPGGGQTQYFGPGTRLLVL.

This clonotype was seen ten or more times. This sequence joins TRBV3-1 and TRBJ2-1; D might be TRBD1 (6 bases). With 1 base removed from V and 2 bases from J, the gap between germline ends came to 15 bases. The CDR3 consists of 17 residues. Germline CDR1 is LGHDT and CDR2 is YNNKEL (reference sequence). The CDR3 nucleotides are TGTGCCAGCAGCCAAGTCCCAGGGGAATATACCTACAATGAGCAGTTCTTC. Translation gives CASSQVPGEYTYNEQFF.

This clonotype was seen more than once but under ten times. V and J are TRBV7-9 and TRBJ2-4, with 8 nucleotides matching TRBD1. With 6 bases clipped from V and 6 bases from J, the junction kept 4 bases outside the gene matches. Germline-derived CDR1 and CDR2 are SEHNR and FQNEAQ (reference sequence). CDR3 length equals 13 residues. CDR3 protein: CASSRTGINIQYF. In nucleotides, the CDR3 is TGTGCCAGCAGTCGGACAGGGATAAACATTCAGTACTTC.

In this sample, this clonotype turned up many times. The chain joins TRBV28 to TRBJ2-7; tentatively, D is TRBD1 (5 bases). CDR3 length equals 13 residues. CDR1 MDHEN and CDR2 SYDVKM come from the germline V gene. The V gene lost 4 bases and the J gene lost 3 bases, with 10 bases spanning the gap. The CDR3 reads CASSSKTDYEQYF. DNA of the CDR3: TGTGCCAGCAGTTCGAAGACAGACTACGAGCAGTACTTC.

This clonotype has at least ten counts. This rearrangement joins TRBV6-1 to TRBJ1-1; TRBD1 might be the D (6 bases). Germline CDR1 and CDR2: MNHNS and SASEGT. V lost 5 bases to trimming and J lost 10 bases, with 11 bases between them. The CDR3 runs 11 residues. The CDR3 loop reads CASSSQGRAFF. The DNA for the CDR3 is TGTGCCAGCAGTTCCCAGGGGAGAGCTTTCTTT.

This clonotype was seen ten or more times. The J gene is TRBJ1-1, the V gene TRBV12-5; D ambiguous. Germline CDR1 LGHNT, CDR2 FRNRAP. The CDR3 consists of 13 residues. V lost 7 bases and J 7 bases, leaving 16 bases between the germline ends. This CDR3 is CASALGGLGEAFF. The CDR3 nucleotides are TGTGCTAGTGCCCTCGGCGGCTTGGGTGAAGCTTTCTTT.

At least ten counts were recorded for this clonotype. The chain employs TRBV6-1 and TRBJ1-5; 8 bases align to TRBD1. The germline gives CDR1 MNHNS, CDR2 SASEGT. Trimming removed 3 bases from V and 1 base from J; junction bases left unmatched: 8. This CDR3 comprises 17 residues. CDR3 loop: CASSDLTGDLSNQPQHF. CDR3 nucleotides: TGTGCCAGCAGTGACCTGACAGGGGACCTCAGCAATCAGCCCCAGCATTTT.

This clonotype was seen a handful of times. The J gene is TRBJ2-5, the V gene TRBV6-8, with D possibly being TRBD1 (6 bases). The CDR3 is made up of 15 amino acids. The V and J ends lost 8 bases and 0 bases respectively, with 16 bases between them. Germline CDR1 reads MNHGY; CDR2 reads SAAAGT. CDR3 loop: CASFIDRRYQETQYF. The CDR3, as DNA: TGTGCCAGCTTTATCGACAGGAGATACCAAGAGACCCAGTACTTC.

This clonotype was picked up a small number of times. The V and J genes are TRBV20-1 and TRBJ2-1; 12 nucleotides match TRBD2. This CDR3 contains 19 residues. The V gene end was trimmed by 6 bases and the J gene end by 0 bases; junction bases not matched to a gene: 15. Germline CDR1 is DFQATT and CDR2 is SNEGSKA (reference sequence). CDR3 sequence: CSAQPLTSGRRSSYNEQFF. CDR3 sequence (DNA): TGCAGTGCACAGCCCTTAACTAGCGGGAGGCGGAGCTCCTACAATGAGCAGTTCTTC.

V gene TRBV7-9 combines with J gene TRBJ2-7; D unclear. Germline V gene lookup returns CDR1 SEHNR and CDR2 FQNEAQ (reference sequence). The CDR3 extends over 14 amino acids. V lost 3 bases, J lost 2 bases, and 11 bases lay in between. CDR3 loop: CASSFGPPAYEQYF. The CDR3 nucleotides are TGTGCCAGCAGCTTCGGACCACCCGCCTACGAGCAGTACTTC.

The CDR3 DNA reads as TGTGCCAGCAGCCATTCTAACATCTACGAGCAGTACTTC. Protein: CASSHSNIYEQYF. This chain joins TRBV3-1 and TRBJ2-7; the D is unclear. The CDR3 is 13 residues long. V was cut by 3 bases and J by 3 bases, with 9 bases left in between. In germline, CDR1 is LGHDT, CDR2 YNNKEL (reference sequence).

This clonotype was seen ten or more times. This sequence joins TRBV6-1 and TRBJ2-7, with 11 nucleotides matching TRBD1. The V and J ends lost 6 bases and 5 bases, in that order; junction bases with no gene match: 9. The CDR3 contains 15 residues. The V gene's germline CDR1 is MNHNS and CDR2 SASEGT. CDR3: CASSRWTGGKNEQYF. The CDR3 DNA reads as TGTGCCAGCAGCCGTTGGACAGGGGGCAAAAACGAGCAGTACTTC.

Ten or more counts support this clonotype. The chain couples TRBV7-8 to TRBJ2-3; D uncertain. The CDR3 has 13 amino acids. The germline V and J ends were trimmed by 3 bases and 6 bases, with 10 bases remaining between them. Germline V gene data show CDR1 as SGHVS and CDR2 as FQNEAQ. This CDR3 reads CASSLTLRDTQYF. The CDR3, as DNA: TGTGCCAGCAGCTTGACCCTACGCGATACGCAGTATTTT.

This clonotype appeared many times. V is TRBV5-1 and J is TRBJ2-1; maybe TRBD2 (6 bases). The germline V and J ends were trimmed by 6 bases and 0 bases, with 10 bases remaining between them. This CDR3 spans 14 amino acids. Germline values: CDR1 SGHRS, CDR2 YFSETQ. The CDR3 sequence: CASNGGSSYNEQFF. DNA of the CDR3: TGCGCCAGCAATGGAGGGAGCTCCTACAATGAGCAGTTCTTC.

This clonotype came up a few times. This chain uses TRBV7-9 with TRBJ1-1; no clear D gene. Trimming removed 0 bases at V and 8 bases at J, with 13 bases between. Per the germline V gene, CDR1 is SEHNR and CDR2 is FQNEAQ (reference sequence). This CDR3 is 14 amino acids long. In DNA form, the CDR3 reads TGTGCCAGCAGCTTAGCAAGGGCTGCCAAGGAAGCTTTCTTT. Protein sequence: CASSLARAAKEAFF.

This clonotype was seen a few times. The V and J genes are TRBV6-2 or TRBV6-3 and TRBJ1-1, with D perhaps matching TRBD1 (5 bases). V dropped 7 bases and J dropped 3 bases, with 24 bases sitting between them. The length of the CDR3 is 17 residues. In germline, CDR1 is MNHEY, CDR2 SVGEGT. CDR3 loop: CASMGRQRRPGDTEAFF. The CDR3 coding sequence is TGTGCCAGCATGGGAAGACAGCGCCGTCCTGGGGACACTGAAGCTTTCTTT.

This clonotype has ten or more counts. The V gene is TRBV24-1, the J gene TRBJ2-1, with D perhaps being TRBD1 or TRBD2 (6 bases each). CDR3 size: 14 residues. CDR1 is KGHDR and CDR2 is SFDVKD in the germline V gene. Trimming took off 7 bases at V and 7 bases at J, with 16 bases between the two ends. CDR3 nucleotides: TGTGCCACCAGGCAGGAGGGGGGTCGGAATGAGCAGTTCTTC. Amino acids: CATRQEGGRNEQFF.

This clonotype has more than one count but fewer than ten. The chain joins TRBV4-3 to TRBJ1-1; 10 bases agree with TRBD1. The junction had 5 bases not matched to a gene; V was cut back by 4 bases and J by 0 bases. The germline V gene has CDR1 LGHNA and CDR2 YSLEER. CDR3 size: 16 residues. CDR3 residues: CASSRGTGAMNTEAFF. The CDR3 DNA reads TGCGCCAGCAGCCGTGGGACAGGGGCAATGAACACTGAAGCTTTCTTT.

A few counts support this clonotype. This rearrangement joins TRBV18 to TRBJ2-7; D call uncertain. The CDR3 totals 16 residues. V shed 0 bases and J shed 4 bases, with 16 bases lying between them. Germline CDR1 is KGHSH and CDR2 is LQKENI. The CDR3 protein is CASSPPPTQMRYEQYF. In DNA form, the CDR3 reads TGTGCCAGCTCACCACCGCCGACACAAATGCGATACGAGCAGTACTTC.

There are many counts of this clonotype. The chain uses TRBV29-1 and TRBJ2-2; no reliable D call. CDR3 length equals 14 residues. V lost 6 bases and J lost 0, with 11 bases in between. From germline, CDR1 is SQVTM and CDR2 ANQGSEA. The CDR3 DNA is TGCAGCGTGTGGGCAGATGCGAACACCGGGGAGCTGTTTTTT. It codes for CSVWADANTGELFF.

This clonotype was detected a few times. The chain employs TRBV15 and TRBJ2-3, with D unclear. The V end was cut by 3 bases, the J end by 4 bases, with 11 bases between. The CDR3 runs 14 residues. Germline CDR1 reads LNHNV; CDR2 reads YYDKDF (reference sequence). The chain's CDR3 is CATSSGQVPDTQYF. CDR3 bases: TGTGCCACCAGCAGCGGCCAGGTCCCAGATACGCAGTATTTT. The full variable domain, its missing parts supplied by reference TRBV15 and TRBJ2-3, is DAMVIQNPRYQVTQFGKPVTLSCSQTLNHNVMYWYQQKSSQAPKLLFHYYDKDFNNEADTPDNFQSRRPNTSFCFLDIRSPGLGDTAMYLCATSSGQVPDTQYFGPGTRLTVL.